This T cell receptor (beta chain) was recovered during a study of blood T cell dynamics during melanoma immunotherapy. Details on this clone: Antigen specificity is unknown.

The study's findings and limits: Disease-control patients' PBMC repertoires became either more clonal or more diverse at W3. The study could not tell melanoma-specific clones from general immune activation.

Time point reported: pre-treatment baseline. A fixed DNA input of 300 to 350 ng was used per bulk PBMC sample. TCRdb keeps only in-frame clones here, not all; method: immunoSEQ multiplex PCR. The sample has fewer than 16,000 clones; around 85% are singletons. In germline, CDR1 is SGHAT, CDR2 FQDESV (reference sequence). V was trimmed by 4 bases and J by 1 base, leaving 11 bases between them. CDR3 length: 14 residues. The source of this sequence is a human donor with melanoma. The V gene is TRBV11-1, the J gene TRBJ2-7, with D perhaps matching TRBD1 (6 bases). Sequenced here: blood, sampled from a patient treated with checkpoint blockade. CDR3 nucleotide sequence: TGTGCCAGCAGCTCGTTTACAGGGTCCTACGAGCAGTACTTC. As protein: CASSSFTGSYEQYF.